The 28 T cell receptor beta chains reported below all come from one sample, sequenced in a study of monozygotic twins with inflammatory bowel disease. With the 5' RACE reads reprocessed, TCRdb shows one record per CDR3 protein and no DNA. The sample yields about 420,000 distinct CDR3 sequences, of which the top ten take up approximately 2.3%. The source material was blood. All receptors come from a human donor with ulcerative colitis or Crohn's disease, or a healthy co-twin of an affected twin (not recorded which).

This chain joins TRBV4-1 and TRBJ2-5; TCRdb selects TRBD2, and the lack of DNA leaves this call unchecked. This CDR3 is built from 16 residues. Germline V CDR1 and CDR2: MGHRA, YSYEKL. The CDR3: CASSQGLAAPQETQYF.

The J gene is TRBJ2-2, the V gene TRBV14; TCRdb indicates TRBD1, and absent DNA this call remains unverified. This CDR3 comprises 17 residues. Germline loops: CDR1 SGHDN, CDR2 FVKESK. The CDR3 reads CASSRTSGGMGTGELFF.

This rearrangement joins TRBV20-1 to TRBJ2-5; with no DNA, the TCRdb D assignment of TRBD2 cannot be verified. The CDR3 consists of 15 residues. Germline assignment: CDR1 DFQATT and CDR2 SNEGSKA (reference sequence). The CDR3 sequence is CSARESAGVGETQYF.

CDR3: CASSPLIPGTQGTDTQYF. The rearrangement uses TRBV18 and TRBJ2-3; TCRdb picks TRBD1, but there is no DNA to check that call. This CDR3 comprises 18 residues. Germline V gene sequence: CDR1 KGHSH, CDR2 LQKENI.

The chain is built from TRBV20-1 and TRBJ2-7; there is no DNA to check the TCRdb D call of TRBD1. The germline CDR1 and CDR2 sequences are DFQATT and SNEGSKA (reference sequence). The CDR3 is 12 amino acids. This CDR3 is CSAKSGVGEQYF.

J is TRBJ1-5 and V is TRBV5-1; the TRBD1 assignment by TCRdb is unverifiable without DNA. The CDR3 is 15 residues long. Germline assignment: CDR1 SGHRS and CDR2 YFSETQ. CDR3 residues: CASSPQQGRDQPQHF. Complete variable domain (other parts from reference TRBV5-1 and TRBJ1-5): KAGVTQTPRYLIKTRGQQVTLSCSPISGHRSVSWYQQTPGQGLQFLFEYFSETQRNKGNFPGRFSGRQFSNSRSEMNVSTLELGDSALYLCASSPQQGRDQPQHFGDGTRLSIL.

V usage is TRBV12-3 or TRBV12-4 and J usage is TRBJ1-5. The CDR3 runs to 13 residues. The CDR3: CASNSALSQPQHF.

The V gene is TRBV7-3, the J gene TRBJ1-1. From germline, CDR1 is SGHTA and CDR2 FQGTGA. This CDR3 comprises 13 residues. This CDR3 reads CASSVQKNTEAFF.

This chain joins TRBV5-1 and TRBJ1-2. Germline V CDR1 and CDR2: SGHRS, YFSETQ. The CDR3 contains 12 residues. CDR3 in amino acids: CASSLSDHGYTF. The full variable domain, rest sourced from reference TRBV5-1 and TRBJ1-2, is KAGVTQTPRYLIKTRGQQVTLSCSPISGHRSVSWYQQTPGQGLQFLFEYFSETQRNKGNFPGRFSGRQFSNSRSEMNVSTLELGDSALYLCASSLSDHGYTFGSGTRLTVV.

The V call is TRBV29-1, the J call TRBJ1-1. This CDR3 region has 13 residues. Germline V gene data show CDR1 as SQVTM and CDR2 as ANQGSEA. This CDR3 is CSVEGSFSAEAFF.

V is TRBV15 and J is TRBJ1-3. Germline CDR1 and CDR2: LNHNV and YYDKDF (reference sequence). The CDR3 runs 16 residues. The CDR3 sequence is CATSRGRAGSGNTIYF.

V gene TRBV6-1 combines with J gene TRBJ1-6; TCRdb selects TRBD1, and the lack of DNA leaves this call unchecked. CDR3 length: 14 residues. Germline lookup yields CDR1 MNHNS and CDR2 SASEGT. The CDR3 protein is CASSTGPNNSPLHF.

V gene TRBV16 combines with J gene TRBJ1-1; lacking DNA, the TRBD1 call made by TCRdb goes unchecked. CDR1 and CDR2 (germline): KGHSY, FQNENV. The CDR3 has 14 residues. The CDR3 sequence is CASSQLEGRTEAFF.

CDR3 sequence reads: CARQDIADTQYF. The rearrangement links TRBV30 to TRBJ2-3. The germline V gene encodes CDR1 GTSNPN and CDR2 SVGIG (reference sequence). CDR3 length: 12 residues. The whole variable domain, filled in from reference TRBV30 and TRBJ2-3, reads SQTIHQWPATLVQPVGSPLSLECTVEGTSNPNLYWYRQAAGRGLQLLFYSVGIGQISSEVPQNLSASRPQDRQFILSSKKLLLSDSGFYLCARQDIADTQYFGPGTRLTVL.

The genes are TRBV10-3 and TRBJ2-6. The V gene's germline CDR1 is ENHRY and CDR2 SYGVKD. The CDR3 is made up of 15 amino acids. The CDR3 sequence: CAISESGSGANVLTF.

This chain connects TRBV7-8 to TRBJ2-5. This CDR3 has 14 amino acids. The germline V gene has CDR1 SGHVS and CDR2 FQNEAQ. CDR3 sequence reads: CASSLVHVQETQYF.

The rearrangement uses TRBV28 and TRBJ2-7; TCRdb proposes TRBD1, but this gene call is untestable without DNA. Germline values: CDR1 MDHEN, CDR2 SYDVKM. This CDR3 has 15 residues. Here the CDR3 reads CASNPPGRLTSEQYF.

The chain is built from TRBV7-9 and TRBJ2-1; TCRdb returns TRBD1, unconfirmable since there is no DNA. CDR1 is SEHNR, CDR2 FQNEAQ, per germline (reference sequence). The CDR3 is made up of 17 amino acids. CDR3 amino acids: CASSPPPGKRGLNEQFF.

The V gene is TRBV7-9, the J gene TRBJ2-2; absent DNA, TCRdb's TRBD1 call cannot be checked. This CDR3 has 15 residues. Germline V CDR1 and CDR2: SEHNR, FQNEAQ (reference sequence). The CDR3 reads CASSIDRARTGELFF.

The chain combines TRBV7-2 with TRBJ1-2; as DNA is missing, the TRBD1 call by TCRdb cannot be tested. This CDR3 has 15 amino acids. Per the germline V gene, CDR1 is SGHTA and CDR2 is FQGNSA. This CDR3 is CASSFRQGASYGYTF.

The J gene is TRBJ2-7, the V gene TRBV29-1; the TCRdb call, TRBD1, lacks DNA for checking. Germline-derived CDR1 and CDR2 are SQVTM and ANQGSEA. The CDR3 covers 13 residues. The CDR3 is CSVVVGPHYEQYF.

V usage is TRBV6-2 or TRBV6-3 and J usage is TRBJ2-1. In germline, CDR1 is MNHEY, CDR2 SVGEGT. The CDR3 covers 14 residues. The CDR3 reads CASSYKRSYNEQFF.

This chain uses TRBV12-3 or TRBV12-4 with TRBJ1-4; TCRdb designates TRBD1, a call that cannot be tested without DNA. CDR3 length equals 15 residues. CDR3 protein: CASRPQGANNEKLFF.

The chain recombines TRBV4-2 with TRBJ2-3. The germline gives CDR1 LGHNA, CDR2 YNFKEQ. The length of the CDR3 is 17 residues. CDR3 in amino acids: CASSQESGTASTDTQYF.

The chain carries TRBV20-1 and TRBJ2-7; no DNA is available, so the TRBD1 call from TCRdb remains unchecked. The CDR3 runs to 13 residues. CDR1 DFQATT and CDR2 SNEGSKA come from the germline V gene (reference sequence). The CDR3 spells CSARDFKGYEQYF.

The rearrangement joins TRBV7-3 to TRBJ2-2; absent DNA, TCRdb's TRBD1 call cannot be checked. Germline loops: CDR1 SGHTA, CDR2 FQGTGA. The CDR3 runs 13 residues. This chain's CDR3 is CASSSPVIGELFF.

The chain's CDR3 is CASSFEGRNYGYTF. The V gene is TRBV5-1, the J gene TRBJ1-2. CDR1 and CDR2 from the germline V gene are SGHRS and YFSETQ. This CDR3 has 14 residues.

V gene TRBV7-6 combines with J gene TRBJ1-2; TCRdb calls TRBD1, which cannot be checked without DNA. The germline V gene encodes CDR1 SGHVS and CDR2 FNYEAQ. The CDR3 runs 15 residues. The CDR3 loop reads CASSPGTSGNYGYTF. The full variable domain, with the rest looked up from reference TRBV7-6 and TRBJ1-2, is GAGVSQSPRYKVTKRGQDVALRCDPISGHVSLYWYRQALGQGPEFLTYFNYEAQQDKSGLPNDRFSAERPEGSISTLTIQRTEQRDSAMYRCASSPGTSGNYGYTFGSGTRLTVV.